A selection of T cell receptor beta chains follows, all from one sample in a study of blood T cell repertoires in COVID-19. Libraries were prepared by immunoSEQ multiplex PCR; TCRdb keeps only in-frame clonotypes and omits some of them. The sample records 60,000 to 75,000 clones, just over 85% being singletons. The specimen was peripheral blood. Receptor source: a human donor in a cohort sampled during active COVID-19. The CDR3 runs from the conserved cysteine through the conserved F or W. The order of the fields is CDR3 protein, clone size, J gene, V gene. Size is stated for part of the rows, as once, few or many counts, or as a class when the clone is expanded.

CASSQTTGTAGTEAFF	-	TRBJ1-1	TRBV5-1
CASSLSRVGLYTEAFF	-	TRBJ1-1	TRBV27
CAWSDKSSGIYNEQFF	-	TRBJ2-1	TRBV30
CASSPPGTDTQYF	-	TRBJ2-3	TRBV11-2
CASSPNNLATNEKLFF	once	TRBJ1-4	TRBV19
CASSLETGDNSPLHF	-	TRBJ1-6	TRBV18
CASSLGGQGGPQHF	-	TRBJ1-5	TRBV5-1
CASSYLQTGGDEQFF	-	TRBJ2-1	TRBV6-8
CASSLMAVNGYTF	-	TRBJ1-2	TRBV7-2
CASSEFTGGTGELFF	-	TRBJ2-2	TRBV25-1
CASCPGEIVNEKLFF	-	TRBJ1-4	TRBV11-2
CASCEVYRETQYF	-	TRBJ2-5	TRBV6-1
CASSPPRLAGGNEQFF	-	TRBJ2-1	TRBV7-2
CASSVAGMNTEAFF	-	TRBJ1-1	TRBV9
CASSVDTVGDTEAFF	-	TRBJ1-1	TRBV5-4